This passage covers 17 T cell receptor beta chains from one sample sequenced in a study of T cells of healthy individuals. TCRdb itself ran the 5' RACE reads through MiXCR, one entry per CDR3 protein. Counted here are 85,000 to 100,000 distinct CDR3 sequences, approximately 15% occurring once; the ten biggest clones make up 6% to 8%. Receptor source: a human donor in good health.

This clonotype was seen at least ten times. The chain couples TRBV20-1 to TRBJ1-5; the match to TRBD1 covers 7 bases. The CDR3 covers 14 residues. The V gene end was trimmed by 5 bases and the J gene end by 5 bases; junction bases not matched to a gene: 9. The germline V gene has CDR1 DFQATT and CDR2 SNEGSKA (reference sequence). CDR3 nucleotide sequence: TGCAGTGCTCCCAGCAACAGGGGAGATCAGCCCCAGCATTTT. Its translation: CSAPSNRGDQPQHF.

CDR3 bases: TGTGCCATCAGTGAGCTAGAAGGAAAACTGTTTTTT. The encoded protein is CAISELEGKLFF. V and J are TRBV10-3 and TRBJ1-4, with no clear D. The CDR3 totals 12 residues. In germline, CDR1 is ENHRY, CDR2 SYGVKD. V shed 2 bases and J shed 10 bases, with 8 bases lying between them.

This clonotype was seen repeatedly, ten times or more. The J gene is TRBJ2-1, the V gene TRBV11-1; D tentatively reads TRBD1 or TRBD2 (7 bases each). This CDR3 has 16 amino acids. Per germline, CDR1 SGHAT and CDR2 FQDESV (reference sequence). The V end lost 5 bases, the J end lost 9 bases, and 23 bases lay between the germline ends. In DNA, the CDR3 is TGTGCCAGCAGCGCGGCGACAGGGAGGGGCTCAGGTGAGCAGTTCTTC. This translates into CASSAATGRGSGEQFF.

J is TRBJ2-5 and V is TRBV28, with D perhaps TRBD2 (7 bases). The CDR3 covers 20 residues. CDR1 and CDR2 from the germline V gene are MDHEN and SYDVKM. Trimming cost V 4 bases and J 2 bases, with 29 bases left between them. The CDR3 sequence: CASSSLPRGAMGSRQETQYF. CDR3 DNA sequence: TGTGCCAGCAGTTCTCTCCCTCGGGGGGCCATGGGGTCAAGGCAAGAGACCCAGTACTTC.

This clonotype was counted many times. The CDR3 loop is CASRRGNQETQYF. The DNA for the CDR3 is TGTGCCAGCCGTCGCGGAAACCAAGAGACCCAGTACTTC. J is TRBJ2-5 and V is TRBV6-2 or TRBV6-3; no clear D. Germline CDR1 MNHEY, CDR2 SVGEGT. This CDR3 has 13 amino acids. V lost 8 bases and J 0 bases, leaving 10 bases between the germline ends.

This rearrangement joins TRBV30 to TRBJ1-2; D unresolved. CDR1 is GTSNPN, CDR2 SVGIG, per germline (reference sequence). The CDR3 has 13 amino acids. Trimming cost V 3 bases and J 6 bases, with 14 bases left between them. The CDR3 DNA reads TGTGCCTGGAGATCCCGACGGATGAATGGCTACACCTTC. Translating gives CAWRSRRMNGYTF. Based on the CDR3 plus reference TRBV30 and TRBJ1-2, the full variable domain is SQTIHQWPATLVQPVGSPLSLECTVEGTSNPNLYWYRQAAGRGLQLLFYSVGIGQISSEVPQNLSASRPQDRQFILSSKKLLLSDSGFYLCAWRSRRMNGYTFGSGTRLTVV.

This clonotype was seen many times. This chain joins TRBV3-1 and TRBJ1-3, with 7 bases that match TRBD1. The CDR3 length is 15 residues. Trimming took 4 bases from V and 3 from J; bases not matched to a gene: 6. Germline lookup yields CDR1 LGHDT and CDR2 YNNKEL (reference sequence). Here the CDR3 DNA reads TGTGCCAGCAGCCGGCAAGGGACAGTTGGAAACACCATATATTTT. This sequence encodes CASSRQGTVGNTIYF.

The rearrangement links TRBV20-1 to TRBJ2-2, with D perhaps matching TRBD2 (6 bases). From germline, CDR1 is DFQATT and CDR2 SNEGSKA (reference sequence). This CDR3 has 14 amino acids. The ends were cut back, 0 bases at V and 4 bases at J, with 9 bases in the middle. The CDR3 bases are TGCAGTGCTAGAGACAGGGAGGTCACCGGGGAGCTGTTTTTT. It specifies CSARDREVTGELFF.

The chain has TRBV5-1 and TRBJ2-7; the D is unclear. The CDR3 is made up of 15 amino acids. Germline lookup yields CDR1 SGHRS and CDR2 YFSETQ. Trimming took off 1 base at V and 2 bases at J, with 13 bases between the two ends. The CDR3: CASSLLGPGTYEQYF. CDR3 coding DNA: TGCGCCAGCAGCTTGTTGGGCCCCGGAACCTACGAGCAGTACTTC. The full variable domain, its missing parts supplied by reference TRBV5-1 and TRBJ2-7, is KAGVTQTPRYLIKTRGQQVTLSCSPISGHRSVSWYQQTPGQGLQFLFEYFSETQRNKGNFPGRFSGRQFSNSRSEMNVSTLELGDSALYLCASSLLGPGTYEQYFGPGTRLTVT.

This clonotype occurred a few times. The V call is TRBV7-9, the J call TRBJ1-2, with a weak D call TRBD1 (5 bases). V gave up 1 base and J gave up 4 bases, with 13 bases separating them. Per the germline V gene, CDR1 is SEHNR and CDR2 is FQNEAQ (reference sequence). The CDR3 runs to 15 residues. DNA for the CDR3: TGTGCCAGCAGCTTAGGGGAAGGGGTGATCTATGGCTACACCTTC. Protein: CASSLGEGVIYGYTF.

The V call is TRBV20-1, the J call TRBJ1-3; 12 bases map to TRBD1. The CDR3 runs 15 residues. With V trimmed by 1 base and J by 8 bases, 6 bases remained unmatched. CDR1 DFQATT and CDR2 SNEGSKA come from the germline V gene (reference sequence). This chain's CDR3 is CSARAGTGGEYTIYF. DNA of the CDR3: TGCAGTGCTAGAGCTGGGACAGGGGGCGAGTACACCATATATTTT.

This clonotype was counted a few times. The chain joins TRBV20-1 to TRBJ1-6, with D possibly matching TRBD1 (5 bases). The CDR3 totals 16 residues. V was shortened by 0 bases and J by 4 bases, with 13 bases between the two germline ends. The germline CDR1 and CDR2 sequences are DFQATT and SNEGSKA (reference sequence). CDR3 bases: TGCAGTGCTAGAGATCCAAGGGGCGCATATAATTCACCCCTCCACTTT. Translation: CSARDPRGAYNSPLHF.

This clonotype was seen at least ten times. The chain has TRBV18 and TRBJ2-7, with 8 nucleotides matching TRBD2. The CDR3 is made up of 18 amino acids. After removal of 2 bases from V and 0 bases from J, the junction contained 12 bases not matched to a gene. CDR1 is KGHSH, CDR2 LQKENI, per germline. In nucleotides, the CDR3 is TGTGCCAGCTCACCAGGGGCGAAAGCGGGGGTTCGCTCCTACGAGCAGTACTTC. Protein product: CASSPGAKAGVRSYEQYF.

This clonotype has just a few counts. This chain joins TRBV6-1 and TRBJ2-2; D is tentatively TRBD1 or TRBD2 (7 bases each). V was cut by 6 bases and J by 5 bases, with 13 bases left in between. Germline V gene sequence: CDR1 MNHNS, CDR2 SASEGT. There are 14 residues in the CDR3. In DNA form, the CDR3 reads TGTGCCAGCAGCAGCGGGACAGCGACCGGGGAGCTGTTTTTT. Amino acids: CASSSGTATGELFF.

This clonotype has a handful of counts. The rearrangement links TRBV7-2 to TRBJ1-2; the D gene is possibly TRBD1 (5 bases). This CDR3 is 15 amino acids long. V was shortened by 5 bases and J by 3 bases, with 16 bases between the two germline ends. The germline CDR1 and CDR2 sequences are SGHTA and FQGNSA. This CDR3 is CASSPFGGLDYGYTF. The CDR3 coding sequence is TGTGCCAGCAGCCCCTTTGGGGGATTGGACTATGGCTACACCTTC.

The rearrangement links TRBV6-5 to TRBJ2-5, with 9 bases aligning to TRBD2. This CDR3 is 14 amino acids long. With 6 bases clipped from V and 4 bases from J, the junction kept 6 bases outside the gene matches. Germline V lookup: CDR1 MNHEY, CDR2 SVGAGI. The CDR3: CASRRGGAGETQYF. DNA for the CDR3: TGTGCCAGCAGGCGCGGGGGGGCCGGAGAGACCCAGTACTTC.

This clonotype was seen a handful of times. This rearrangement joins TRBV30 to TRBJ2-3, with a tentative D call TRBD2 (6 bases). V lost 0 bases, J lost 5 bases, and 15 bases lay in between. This CDR3 is built from 15 residues. CDR1 GTSNPN and CDR2 SVGIG come from the germline V gene (reference sequence). The CDR3 loop reads CAWSVLGGVGDTQYF. The CDR3 DNA reads as TGTGCCTGGAGTGTACTTGGCGGGGTGGGAGATACGCAGTATTTT.